This T cell receptor beta chain was captured in a study of post-analysis software for immune sequencing data. Across the study: The courses of disease that were included comprised relapsing-remitting, secondary progressive and progressive-relapsing multiple sclerosis. Overall study results and limits: The five TRBV segments detected at higher frequency in patients than in controls included TRBV5-6, TRBV5-1 and TRBV20-1. Controls significantly exceeded multiple sclerosis patients in normalized Chao1 diversity. Same-batch samples co-clustered strongly by F measure.

This clonotype was counted between two and nine times. Its antigen remains unidentified. This CDR3 is 12 amino acids long. V lost 3 bases, J lost 7 bases, and 7 bases lay in between. TCR beta libraries were prepared from cDNA with unique molecular identifiers. Some 500,000 cDNA molecules were obtained per 1 to 10 million input T cells. TCRdb used MiXCR to reprocess the PCR reads, holding one entry per CDR3 protein. Of roughly 670,000 distinct CDR3 sequences in the sample, more than 50% were seen once. This sequence originates from a girl aged 2 to 10 with multiple sclerosis. Material: blood. This chain joins TRBV12-3 or TRBV12-4 and TRBJ2-1; tentatively, D is TRBD2 (5 bases). The CDR3 spells CASSFSANEQFF. Written as DNA, the CDR3 is TGTGCCAGCAGTTTTAGCGCGAATGAGCAGTTCTTC.